Given below is one T cell receptor beta chain in context. The source of the sample is a study of blood T cell repertoires in COVID-19. V lost 2 bases and J 0 bases, leaving 7 bases between the germline ends. The CDR3 contains 14 residues. The germline V gene encodes CDR1 MNHEY and CDR2 SVGEGT. This table comes from immunoSEQ multiplex PCR, and its TCRdb copy is limited to in-frame clones, with some not included. Seen here are more than 350,000 clones, approximately 87% observed once, and the top ten hold more than 9%. The chain recombines TRBV6-2 or TRBV6-3 with TRBJ1-1; D is possibly TRBD1 (5 bases). The sequence derives from a woman aged 25-40 years with COVID-19, enrolled during active disease. Sequences were obtained from peripheral blood. The CDR3: CASSYTGVNTEAFF. CDR3 nucleotides: TGTGCCAGCAGTTACACAGGAGTGAACACTGAAGCTTTCTTT.